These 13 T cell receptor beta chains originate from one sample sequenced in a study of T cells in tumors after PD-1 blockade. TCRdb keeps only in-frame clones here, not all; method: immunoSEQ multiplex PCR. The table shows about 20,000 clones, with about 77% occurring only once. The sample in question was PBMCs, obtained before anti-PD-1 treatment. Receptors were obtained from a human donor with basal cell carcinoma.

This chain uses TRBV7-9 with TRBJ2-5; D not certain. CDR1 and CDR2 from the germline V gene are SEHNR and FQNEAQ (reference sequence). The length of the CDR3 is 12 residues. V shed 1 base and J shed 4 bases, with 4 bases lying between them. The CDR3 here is CASSLGVETQYF. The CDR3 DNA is TGTGCCAGCAGCTTAGGGGTAGAGACCCAGTACTTC.

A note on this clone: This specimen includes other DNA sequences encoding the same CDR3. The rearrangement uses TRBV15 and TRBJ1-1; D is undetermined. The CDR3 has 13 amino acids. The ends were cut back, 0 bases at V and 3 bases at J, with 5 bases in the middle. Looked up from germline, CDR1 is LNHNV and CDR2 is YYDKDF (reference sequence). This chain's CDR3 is CATSREGYTEAFF. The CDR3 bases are TGTGCCACCAGCAGAGAAGGATACACTGAAGCTTTCTTT. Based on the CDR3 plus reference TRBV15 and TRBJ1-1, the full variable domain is DAMVIQNPRYQVTQFGKPVTLSCSQTLNHNVMYWYQQKSSQAPKLLFHYYDKDFNNEADTPDNFQSRRPNTSFCFLDIRSPGLGDTAMYLCATSREGYTEAFFGQGTRLTVV.

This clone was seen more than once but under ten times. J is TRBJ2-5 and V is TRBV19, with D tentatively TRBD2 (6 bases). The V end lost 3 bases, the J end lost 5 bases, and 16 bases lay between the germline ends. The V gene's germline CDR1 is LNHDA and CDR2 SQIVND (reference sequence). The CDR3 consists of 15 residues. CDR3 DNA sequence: TGTGCCAGTAGTATTATAGCGGCGGACTTCGAGACCCAGTACTTC. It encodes CASSIIAADFETQYF.

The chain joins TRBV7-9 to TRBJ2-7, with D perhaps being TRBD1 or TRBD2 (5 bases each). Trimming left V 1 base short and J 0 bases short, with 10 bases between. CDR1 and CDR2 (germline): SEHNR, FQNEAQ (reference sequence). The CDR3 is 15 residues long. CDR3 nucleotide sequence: TGTGCCAGCAGCTTAGATCGGGGCCCCTCCTACGAGCAGTACTTC. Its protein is CASSLDRGPSYEQYF.

The DNA of the CDR3 is TGTGCCATCAGTGATTCGGGAAGAGGCAATCAGCCCCAGCATTTT. It encodes CAISDSGRGNQPQHF. This chain uses TRBV10-3 with TRBJ1-5, with D unclear. Germline V lookup: CDR1 ENHRY, CDR2 SYGVKD. The V end lost 3 bases, the J end lost 2 bases, and 11 bases lay between the germline ends. This CDR3 is built from 15 residues.

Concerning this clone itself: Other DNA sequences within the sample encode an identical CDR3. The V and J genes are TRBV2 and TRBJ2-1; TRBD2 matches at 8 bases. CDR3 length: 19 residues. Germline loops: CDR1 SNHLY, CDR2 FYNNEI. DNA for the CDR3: TGTCCCACCAGTGACGGGGGGGCGGGGGTGGGGAGCTCCTACAATGAGCAGTTCTTC. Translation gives CPTSDGGAGVGSSYNEQFF. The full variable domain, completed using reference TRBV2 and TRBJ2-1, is EPEVTQTPSHQVTQMGQEVILRCVPISNHLYFYWYRQILGQKVEFLVSFYNNEISEKSEIFDDQFSVERPDGSNFTLKIRSTKLEDSAMYFCPTSDGGAGVGSSYNEQFFGPGTRLTVL.

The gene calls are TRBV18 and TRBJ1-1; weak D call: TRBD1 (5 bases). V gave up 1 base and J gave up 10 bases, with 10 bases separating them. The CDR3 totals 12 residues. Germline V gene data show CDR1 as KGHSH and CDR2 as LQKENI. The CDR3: CASSPRDGGAFF. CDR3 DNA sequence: TGTGCCAGCTCACCACGGGACGGGGGAGCTTTCTTT.

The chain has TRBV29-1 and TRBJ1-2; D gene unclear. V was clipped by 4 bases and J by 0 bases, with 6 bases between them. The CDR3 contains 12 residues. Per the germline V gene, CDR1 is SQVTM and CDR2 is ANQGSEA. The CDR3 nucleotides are TGCAGCGTTGTGTTCCCTAACTATGGCTACACCTTC. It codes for CSVVFPNYGYTF.

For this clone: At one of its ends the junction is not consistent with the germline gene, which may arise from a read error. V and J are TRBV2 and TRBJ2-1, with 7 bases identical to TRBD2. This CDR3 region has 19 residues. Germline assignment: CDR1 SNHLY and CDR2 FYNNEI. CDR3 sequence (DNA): TGTGCCTGCAGTGAAGGGTGGGGGGGGGAGGGGAGCTCCTACAATGAGCAGTTCTTC. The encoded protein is CACSEGWGGEGSSYNEQFF.

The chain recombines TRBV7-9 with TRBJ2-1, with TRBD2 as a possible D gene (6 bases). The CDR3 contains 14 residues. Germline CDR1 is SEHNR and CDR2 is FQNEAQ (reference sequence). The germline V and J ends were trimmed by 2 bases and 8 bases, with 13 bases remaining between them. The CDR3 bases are TGTGCCAGCAGCTTACTTCAGGGAGGCGATGAGCAGTTCTTC. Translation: CASSLLQGGDEQFF.

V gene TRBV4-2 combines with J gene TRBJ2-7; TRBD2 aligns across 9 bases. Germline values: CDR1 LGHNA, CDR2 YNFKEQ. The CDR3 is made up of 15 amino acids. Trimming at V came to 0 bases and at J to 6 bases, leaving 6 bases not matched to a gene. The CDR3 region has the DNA TGTGCCAGCAGCCAAGAGGCTAGCGGGACGGGCGAGCAGTACTTC. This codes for CASSQEASGTGEQYF.

As DNA, the CDR3 is TGTGCCAGCAGCCAAGAGGCGGATACGCAGTATTTT. This gives the protein CASSQEADTQYF. The gene calls are TRBV4-2 and TRBJ2-3; D not resolved. The CDR3 runs to 12 residues. Germline values: CDR1 LGHNA, CDR2 YNFKEQ. Trimming left V 0 bases short and J 6 bases short, with 4 bases between.

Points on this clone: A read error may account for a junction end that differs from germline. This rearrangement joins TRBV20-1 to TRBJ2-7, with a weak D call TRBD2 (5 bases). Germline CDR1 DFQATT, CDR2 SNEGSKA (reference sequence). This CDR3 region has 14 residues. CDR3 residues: CSASPPGFSHEQYF. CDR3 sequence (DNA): TGCAGTGCTAGTCCTCCGGGGTTCTCCCACGAGCAGTACTTC.